This T cell receptor beta chain comes out of a study of graft-versus-host responses after intestinal transplantation. Across the study: Isolated intestinal, liver-intestinal, or multivisceral transplants had been given to the recipients. The study gave all recipients anti-thymocyte globulin induction, then tacrolimus and steroids for about 3 years. The study's findings and limits: Peak levels of circulating GvH clones tracked with early post-transplant HvG declines. Where graft-donor T cell macrochimerism was present, patients had high graft-versus-host to host-versus-graft clonal ratios in allografts.

The method was immunoSEQ multiplex PCR; TCRdb's version includes in-frame clones alone and lacks a portion of them. The sample records roughly 120,000 clones, 90% to 95% being singletons. Per germline, CDR1 MGHRA and CDR2 YSYEKL. There are 11 residues in the CDR3. V lost 2 bases and J lost 9, with 6 bases in between. Worth noting for this clone: Its antigen remains unknown.

This clonotype was sampled from a human donor who received an intestinal transplant. The sequenced sample was unstimulated CD8+ T cells sorted from spleen or lymph node cells, obtained before intestinal transplant. This chain links TRBV4-1 with TRBJ2-3, with D hard to call. CDR3 amino acids: CASSQIGTQYF. As DNA, the CDR3 is TGCGCCAGCAGCCAAATAGGGACGCAGTATTTT.